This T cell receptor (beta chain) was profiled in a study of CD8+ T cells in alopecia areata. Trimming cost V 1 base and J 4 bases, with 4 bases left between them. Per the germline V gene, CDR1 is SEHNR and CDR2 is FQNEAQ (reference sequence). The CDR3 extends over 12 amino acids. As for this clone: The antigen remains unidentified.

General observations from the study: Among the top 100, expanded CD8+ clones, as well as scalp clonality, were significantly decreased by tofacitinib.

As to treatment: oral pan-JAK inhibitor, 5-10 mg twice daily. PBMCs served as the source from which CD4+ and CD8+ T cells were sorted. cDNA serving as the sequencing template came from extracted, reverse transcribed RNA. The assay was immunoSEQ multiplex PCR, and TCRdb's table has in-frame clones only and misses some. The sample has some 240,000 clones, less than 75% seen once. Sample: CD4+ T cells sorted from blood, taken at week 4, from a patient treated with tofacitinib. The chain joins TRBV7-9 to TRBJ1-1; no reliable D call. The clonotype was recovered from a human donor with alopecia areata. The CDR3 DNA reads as TGTGCCAGCAGCTTAGAACTCACTGAAGCTTTCTTT. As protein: CASSLELTEAFF. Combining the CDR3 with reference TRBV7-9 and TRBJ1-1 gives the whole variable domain DTGVSQNPRHKITKRGQNVTFRCDPISEHNRLYWYRQTLGQGPEFLTYFQNEAQLEKSRLLSDRFSAERPKGSFSTLEIQRTEQGDSAMYLCASSLELTEAFFGQGTRLTVV.